Here is one T cell receptor beta chain with its context. Its recognized antigen is unknown. Base qualities are not at hand, and no much larger clone is one base apart. The data are from a study of blood T cell repertoires in COVID-19 (dated by TCRdb to 2020 to 2022). As for the study more broadly: The collaborator samples originated in the United States, Italy and Spain and spanned the acute and convalescent phases of COVID-19. The material from the prospective study consisted of cDNA or gDNA derived from T cells, B-cell-depleted T cells, or PBMCs. Subjects who had been exposed to COVID-19, were actively infected with it, or had recovered from it provided the deeply sampled blood TCRbeta repertoires that made up the dataset. The repertoires were released in a freely available public database meant as a resource for research on the immune response to SARS-CoV-2. Samples came from the ongoing ImmuneRACE study (first 160 participants) plus 1,254 subjects from 6 global collaborators. A de-identified subject ID, COVID-19 status, age in years and sex were almost always included in the sample metadata. Where available, HLA class I and class II types were taken from metadata supplied by the sample provider and were not determined by assay-based typing.

The immunoSEQ Assay, a bias-controlled multiplex PCR, was used to amplify TCRbeta CDR3 regions from genomic DNA. The paper's processing steps were these. Within the assay, amplification of reference gene primers was used to estimate how many nucleated cells each sample contained. Sequence reads were collapsed and filtered to measure the absolute abundance of every unique TCRbeta CDR3 rearrangement. For each sample, productive Simpson clonality was calculated as the square root of Simpson's diversity index across productive rearrangements. TCRdb took over this immuneACCESS table, retaining in-frame rearrangements with V and J assigned. Such tables are incomplete; in checked studies, under half of the missing clones stem from an unresolved V gene, and the remainder is unexplained. For V, J and clone size, that table is used; D and trimming come from the DNA. The sample contains about 160,000 clones, about 85% of them found a single time. The top ten hold around 7% of the sample.

One collaborating source in Seattle enrolled patients during active infection and followed them longitudinally through the course of disease. The collaborating institutions used their own protocols to collect whole blood in K2EDTA tubes. For TCRbeta analysis, collaborator samples were shipped as frozen whole blood, as isolated PBMCs, or as DNA extracted from either sample type. The paper's findings and limits, for the study overall: The amount of clinical and demographic metadata varied by source and participant and was provided uncurated.

The CDR3 goes from the cysteine to the phenylalanine over 15 residues. Only the CDR3 DNA stays, 45 bases, in frame from base 1. CDR1 and CDR2 are drawn from the germline V gene (reference sequence): SGHKS, YYEKEE. Germline trimming: 4 bases from V, 4 bases from J; junction bases outside gene matches: 7. The sample consisted of peripheral blood. This clonotype was sampled from a man of 80 years or more with COVID-19, enrolled during active disease. The V and J genes are TRBV5-5 and TRBJ2-1; 8 bases in between match TRBD1. CDR3 loop: CASSPGGQSYNEQFF. The nucleotides read TGTGCCAGCAGCCCAGGGGGCCAGAGTTACAATGAGCAGTTCTTC.